These T cell receptor beta chains were read from a single sample in a study of control samples from healthy donors and cancer patients. Method: immunoSEQ multiplex PCR; TCRdb's copy keeps in-frame clones and lacks some. Of 75,000 to 95,000 clones listed, about 92% are singletons. Sample: blood. These receptors were collected from a woman aged 25-40 years in good health. CDR3s include the opening cysteine and the closing phenylalanine or tryptophan. Fields, in order: clone size, J gene, D gene, V gene, CDR3 DNA, CDR3 protein. D genes are given only for firm matches. Size is stated for part of the rows, as once, few or many counts, or as a class when the clone is expanded.

clone size: .; J gene: TRBJ1-5; D gene: TRBD1; V gene: TRBV19; CDR3 DNA: TGTGCCAGTGCTCTAGACAGGGGAAATCAGCCCCAGCATTTT; CDR3 protein: CASALDRGNQPQHF
clone size: .; J gene: TRBJ2-7; D gene: .; V gene: TRBV4-1; CDR3 DNA: TGCGCCAGCAGCCACCAAATCGCGGGGAGCTCCTACGAGCAGTACTTC; CDR3 protein: CASSHQIAGSSYEQYF
clone size: .; J gene: TRBJ2-7; D gene: TRBD1; V gene: TRBV2; CDR3 DNA: TGTGCCAGCAGTCAAAATCCGGGACAGGGACCAGGCGAGCAGTACTTC; CDR3 protein: CASSQNPGQGPGEQYF
clone size: .; J gene: TRBJ1-5; D gene: .; V gene: TRBV28; CDR3 DNA: TGTGCCAGCAGTCCCGGGCCTAGCAATCAGCCCCAGCATTTT; CDR3 protein: CASSPGPSNQPQHF
clone size: .; J gene: TRBJ2-5; D gene: TRBD2; V gene: TRBV5-3; CDR3 DNA: TGTGCCAGAAGCTTGTTCTGGACTAGCGGGAGGAGGGGGTGCCAAGAGACCCAGTACTTC; CDR3 protein: CARSLFWTSGRRGCQETQYF
clone size: few; J gene: TRBJ1-5; D gene: .; V gene: TRBV6-2/TRBV6-3; CDR3 DNA: TGTGCCAGCAGTTCGGAGGGGCTTTGGGCCCAGCATTTT; CDR3 protein: CASSSEGLWAQHF
clone size: once; J gene: TRBJ1-1; D gene: .; V gene: TRBV19; CDR3 DNA: TGTGCCAGTAGTTTGTGGGCACAGAACACTGAAGCTTTCTTT; CDR3 protein: CASSLWAQNTEAFF
clone size: .; J gene: TRBJ1-1; D gene: .; V gene: TRBV4-1; CDR3 DNA: TGCGCCAGCAGCCAGGAACAGCGATTGAACACTGAAGCTTTCTTT; CDR3 protein: CASSQEQRLNTEAFF
clone size: .; J gene: TRBJ2-7; D gene: .; V gene: TRBV5-1; CDR3 DNA: TGCGCCAGCAGCTTGGGACCACAAAGCGCCGAGCAGTACTTC; CDR3 protein: CASSLGPQSAEQYF
clone size: .; J gene: TRBJ2-3; D gene: .; V gene: TRBV4-1; CDR3 DNA: TGCGCCAGCAGCCAAGTCGACAGAAACACAGATACGCAGTATTTT; CDR3 protein: CASSQVDRNTDTQYF
clone size: .; J gene: TRBJ2-1; D gene: .; V gene: TRBV7-9; CDR3 DNA: TGTGCCAGCAGCTTAGCGTACAATGAGCAGTTCTTC; CDR3 protein: CASSLAYNEQFF
clone size: .; J gene: TRBJ2-3; D gene: TRBD2; V gene: TRBV3-1/TRBV3-2; CDR3 DNA: TGTGCCAGCAGCCAATTAGGGCGGGAGGTTAGAACAGATACGCAGTATTTT; CDR3 protein: CASSQLGREVRTDTQYF
clone size: .; J gene: TRBJ1-2; D gene: .; V gene: TRBV3-1/TRBV3-2; CDR3 DNA: TGTGCCAGCAGCCAAGAAACAGGGCACGGTGGCTACACCTTC; CDR3 protein: CASSQETGHGGYTF
clone size: .; J gene: TRBJ2-3; D gene: TRBD1; V gene: TRBV15; CDR3 DNA: TGTGCCACCAGCAGAGGACAGGGGGACACAGATACGCAGTATTTT; CDR3 protein: CATSRGQGDTDTQYF
clone size: .; J gene: TRBJ1-6; D gene: .; V gene: TRBV12-3/TRBV12-4; CDR3 DNA: TGTGCCAGCGGAACACAGGGATCCCCCCTCCACTTT; CDR3 protein: CASGTQGSPLHF
clone size: .; J gene: TRBJ1-1; D gene: .; V gene: TRBV2; CDR3 DNA: TGTGCCAGCATTGGGCGGGAATATAATGAAGCTTTCTTT; CDR3 protein: CASIGREYNEAFF
clone size: .; J gene: TRBJ2-7; D gene: .; V gene: TRBV9; CDR3 DNA: TGTGCCAGCAGCGTAGGGGGCAGCAGCTACGAGCAGTACTTC; CDR3 protein: CASSVGGSSYEQYF
clone size: .; J gene: TRBJ1-5; D gene: TRBD1; V gene: TRBV27; CDR3 DNA: TGTGCCAGCAGTTTTGGGACAGGGCATCAGCCCCAGCATTTT; CDR3 protein: CASSFGTGHQPQHF
clone size: .; J gene: TRBJ1-5; D gene: TRBD1; V gene: TRBV7-8; CDR3 DNA: TGTGCCAGCAGCCCCAATACGGGACAGATGGGAGATAGCAATCAGCCCCAGCATTTT; CDR3 protein: CASSPNTGQMGDSNQPQHF
clone size: .; J gene: TRBJ1-6; D gene: .; V gene: TRBV4-1; CDR3 DNA: TGCGCCAGCAGCCAAGAAGGTCAATCACCCCTCCACTTT; CDR3 protein: CASSQEGQSPLHF
clone size: .; J gene: TRBJ2-1; D gene: .; V gene: TRBV4-2; CDR3 DNA: TGTGCCAGCAGCCAAGAAGTAGTCGCGTACAATGAGCAGTTCTTC; CDR3 protein: CASSQEVVAYNEQFF
clone size: once; J gene: TRBJ1-6; D gene: .; V gene: TRBV7-8; CDR3 DNA: TGCGCCAGCAGCTTAGCGCCAGGGCCCTATAATTCACCCCTCCACTTT; CDR3 protein: CASSLAPGPYNSPLHF
clone size: .; J gene: TRBJ2-1; D gene: TRBD2; V gene: TRBV29-1; CDR3 DNA: TGCAGCGTTGCAATAGCGGGAGGGACCTACAATGAGCAGTTCTTC; CDR3 protein: CSVAIAGGTYNEQFF
clone size: .; J gene: TRBJ2-2; D gene: .; V gene: TRBV19; CDR3 DNA: TGTGCCAGTAGTATACAGGGAGGGAACACCGGGGAGCTGTTTTTT; CDR3 protein: CASSIQGGNTGELFF
clone size: once; J gene: TRBJ2-1; D gene: .; V gene: TRBV4-2; CDR3 DNA: TGTGCCAGCAGCCAAGAAAGATTTTTATACAATGAGCAGTTCTTC; CDR3 protein: CASSQERFLYNEQFF
clone size: .; J gene: TRBJ1-1; D gene: .; V gene: TRBV30; CDR3 DNA: TGTGCCTGGAGTGTACTAAACACTGAAGCTTTCTTT; CDR3 protein: CAWSVLNTEAFF
clone size: .; J gene: TRBJ1-6; D gene: .; V gene: TRBV19; CDR3 DNA: TGTGCCAGTAGTATTGTGGGGGCTTCACCCCTCCACTTT; CDR3 protein: CASSIVGASPLHF
clone size: .; J gene: TRBJ1-1; D gene: TRBD1; V gene: TRBV7-8; CDR3 DNA: TGTGCCAGCAGCTTAGGACCCGACAGGGCCCGGGGAGCTTTCTTT; CDR3 protein: CASSLGPDRARGAFF
clone size: .; J gene: TRBJ2-2; D gene: TRBD2; V gene: TRBV5-4; CDR3 DNA: TGTGCCAGCAGCTTCCGGGACTACCTCACCGGGGAGCTGTTTTTT; CDR3 protein: CASSFRDYLTGELFF
clone size: .; J gene: TRBJ2-2; D gene: .; V gene: TRBV5-1; CDR3 DNA: TGCGCCAGCAGCTTATTTCCCGGGGAGCTGTTTTTT; CDR3 protein: CASSLFPGELFF
clone size: .; J gene: TRBJ2-6; D gene: .; V gene: TRBV27; CDR3 DNA: TGTGCCAGCACCCAAACCTTCTCTGGGGCCAACGTCCTGACTTTC; CDR3 protein: CASTQTFSGANVLTF
clone size: .; J gene: TRBJ1-5; D gene: TRBD1; V gene: TRBV28; CDR3 DNA: TGTGCCAGCAGGCATCAGGGGGGCAGCAATCAGCCCCAGCATTTT; CDR3 protein: CASRHQGGSNQPQHF
clone size: .; J gene: TRBJ2-1; D gene: .; V gene: TRBV4-1; CDR3 DNA: TGCGCCAGCAGCCCGGAGGGCTGGAATGAGCAGTTCTTC; CDR3 protein: CASSPEGWNEQFF
clone size: .; J gene: TRBJ2-2; D gene: .; V gene: TRBV5-1; CDR3 DNA: TGCGCCAGCAGCCGGGGATTCAACACCGGGGAGCTGTTTTTT; CDR3 protein: CASSRGFNTGELFF
clone size: .; J gene: TRBJ2-7; D gene: .; V gene: TRBV18; CDR3 DNA: TGTGCCAGCTCACCCGGAGGATCCTTTTACGAGCAGTACTTC; CDR3 protein: CASSPGGSFYEQYF
clone size: .; J gene: TRBJ2-7; D gene: .; V gene: TRBV18; CDR3 DNA: TGTGCCAGCTCACGGGGCCGCCATACCTACGAGCAGTACTTC; CDR3 protein: CASSRGRHTYEQYF
clone size: once; J gene: TRBJ1-5; D gene: .; V gene: TRBV5-8; CDR3 DNA: TGTGCCAGCAGCTTTGGGGGGAGTCAGCCCCAGCATTTT; CDR3 protein: CASSFGGSQPQHF
clone size: .; J gene: TRBJ1-6; D gene: .; V gene: TRBV5-1; CDR3 DNA: TGCGCCAGCAGCGCCCTTGGGGGGGAAGATGGCTTCCACTTT; CDR3 protein: CASSALGGEDGFHF
clone size: .; J gene: TRBJ1-2; D gene: .; V gene: TRBV3-1/TRBV3-2; CDR3 DNA: TGTGCCAGCAGCCGCCCGGGCACGGGCTATGGCTACACCTTC; CDR3 protein: CASSRPGTGYGYTF
clone size: .; J gene: TRBJ1-2; D gene: .; V gene: TRBV12-3/TRBV12-4; CDR3 DNA: TGTGCCAGCAATCTTCAGGGAGAGAATGGCTACACCTTC; CDR3 protein: CASNLQGENGYTF